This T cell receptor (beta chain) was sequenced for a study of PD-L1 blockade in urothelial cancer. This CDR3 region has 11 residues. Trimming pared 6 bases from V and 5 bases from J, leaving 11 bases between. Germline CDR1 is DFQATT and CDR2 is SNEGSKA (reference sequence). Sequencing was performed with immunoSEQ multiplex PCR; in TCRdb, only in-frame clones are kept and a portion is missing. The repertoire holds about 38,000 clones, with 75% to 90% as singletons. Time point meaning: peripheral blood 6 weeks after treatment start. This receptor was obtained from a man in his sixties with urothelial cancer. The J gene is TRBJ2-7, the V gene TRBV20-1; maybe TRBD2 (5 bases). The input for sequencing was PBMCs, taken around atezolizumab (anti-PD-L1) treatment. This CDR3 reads CSARVTDEQYF. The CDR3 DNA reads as TGCAGTGCGAGGGTTACCGACGAGCAGTACTTC.